This TCR beta chain was obtained from a study of Graves' ophthalmopathy and Graves' hyperthyroidism. This clonotype showed up many times. The germline V gene has CDR1 MNHEY and CDR2 SVGEGT. CDR3 length equals 17 residues. Trimming removed 5 bases from V and 0 bases from J; junction bases left unmatched: 8. RNA transcripts were the source from which TCR beta CDR3 regions were amplified. Scientists carried out first-round RT-PCR using HTBI primers and then a second-round multiplex PCR. A single record per CDR3 protein comes from TCRdb applying MiXCR to the multiplex PCR reads. The sample consists of around 470,000 distinct CDR3 sequences, roughly 14% of them appearing once.

Sequencing was carried out using blood. The receptor's source is a woman in her twenties or thirties with Graves' ophthalmopathy. The chain uses TRBV6-2 or TRBV6-3 and TRBJ2-2, with TRBD1 matching 8 bases. CDR3: CASSGGTGLPNTGELFF. The DNA for the CDR3 is TGTGCCAGCAGTGGAGGGACAGGACTGCCGAACACCGGGGAGCTGTTTTTT.